This TCR beta chain derives from a study of early T cells in non-severe SARS-CoV-2 infection. Study background: From unsorted whole blood, bulk RNA was sequenced, and the chains remained unpaired. Study-level points and caveats: VDJdb matching, biased toward anti-spike CD8 responses, missed private and CD4 specificities.

Each single cDNA molecule received a unique molecular identifier. TCRdb re-analysed the 5' RACE reads in MiXCR, keeping a single row per CDR3 protein. The data hold approximately 50,000 distinct CDR3 sequences, with about 9.3% observed a single time. Of note for this clonotype: Its matching antigen is unknown.

V was pared by 5 bases and J by 2 bases, with 6 bases of the junction left unmatched. The CDR3 length is 14 residues. Germline lookup yields CDR1 ENHRY and CDR2 SYGVKD. The chain carries TRBV10-3 and TRBJ2-7; 7 positions agree with TRBD1. Sequencing was carried out using whole blood. The source is an adult who was a healthcare worker with PCR-confirmed SARS-CoV-2 infection or an uninfected control (not recorded which). In nucleotides, the CDR3 is TGTGCCATCAGTTCAGGGGGTTCCACCTACGAGCAGTACTTC. Translation gives CAISSGGSTYEQYF.